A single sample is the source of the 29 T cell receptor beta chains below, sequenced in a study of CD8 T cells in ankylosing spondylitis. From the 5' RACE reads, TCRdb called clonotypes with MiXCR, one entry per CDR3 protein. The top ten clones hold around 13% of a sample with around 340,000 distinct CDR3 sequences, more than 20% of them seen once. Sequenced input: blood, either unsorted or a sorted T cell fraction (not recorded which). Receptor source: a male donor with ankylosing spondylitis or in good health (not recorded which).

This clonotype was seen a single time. The DNA of the CDR3 is TGTGCCAGCAGCCCCTGGGGGGACAGCCCCTACGAGCAGTACTTC. Residues: CASSPWGDSPYEQYF. The chain couples TRBV7-2 to TRBJ2-7; D is perhaps TRBD1 (7 bases). The CDR3 length is 15 residues. Trimming removed 5 bases at V and 2 bases at J, with 16 bases between. CDR1 is SGHTA, CDR2 FQGNSA, per germline.

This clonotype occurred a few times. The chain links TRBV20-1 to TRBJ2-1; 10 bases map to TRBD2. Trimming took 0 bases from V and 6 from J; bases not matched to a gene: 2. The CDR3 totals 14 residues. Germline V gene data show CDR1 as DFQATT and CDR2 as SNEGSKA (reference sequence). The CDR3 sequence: CSARDTSGTNEQFF. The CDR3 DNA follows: TGCAGTGCTAGAGATACTAGCGGGACCAATGAGCAGTTCTTC.

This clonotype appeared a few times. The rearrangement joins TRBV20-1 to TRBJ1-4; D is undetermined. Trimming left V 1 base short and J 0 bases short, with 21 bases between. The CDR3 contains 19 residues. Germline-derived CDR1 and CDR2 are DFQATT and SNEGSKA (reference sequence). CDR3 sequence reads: CSARVSSWASFATNEKLFF. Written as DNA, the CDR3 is TGCAGTGCTAGAGTGTCGAGTTGGGCATCCTTCGCAACTAATGAAAAACTGTTTTTT.

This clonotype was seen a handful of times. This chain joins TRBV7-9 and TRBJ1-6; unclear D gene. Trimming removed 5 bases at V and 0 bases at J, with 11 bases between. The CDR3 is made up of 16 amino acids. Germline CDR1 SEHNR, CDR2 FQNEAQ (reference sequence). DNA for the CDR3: TGTGCCAGCAGCCAGCCGCCGAGCTCCTATAATTCACCCCTCCACTTT. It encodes CASSQPPSSYNSPLHF.

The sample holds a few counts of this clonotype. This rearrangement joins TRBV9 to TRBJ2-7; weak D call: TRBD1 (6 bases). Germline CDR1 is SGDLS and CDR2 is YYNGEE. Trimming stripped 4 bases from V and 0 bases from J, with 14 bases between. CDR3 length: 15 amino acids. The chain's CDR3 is CASSPKGGSSYEQYF. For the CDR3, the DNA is TGTGCCAGCAGCCCCAAAGGGGGTAGCTCCTACGAGCAGTACTTC.

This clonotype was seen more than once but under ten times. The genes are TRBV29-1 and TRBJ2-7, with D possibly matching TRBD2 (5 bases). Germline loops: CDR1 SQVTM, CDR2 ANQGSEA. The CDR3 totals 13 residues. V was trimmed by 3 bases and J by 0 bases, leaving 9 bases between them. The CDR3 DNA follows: TGCAGCGTTGAGGAGGAGGACTCCTACGAGCAGTACTTC. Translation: CSVEEEDSYEQYF.

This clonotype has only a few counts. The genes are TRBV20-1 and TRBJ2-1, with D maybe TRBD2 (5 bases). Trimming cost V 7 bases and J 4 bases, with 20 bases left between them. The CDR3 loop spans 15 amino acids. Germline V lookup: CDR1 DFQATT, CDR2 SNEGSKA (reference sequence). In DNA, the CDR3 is TGCAGTGTTCCGACTGCCCTCCGGGAATACAATGAGCAGTTCTTC. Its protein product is CSVPTALREYNEQFF.

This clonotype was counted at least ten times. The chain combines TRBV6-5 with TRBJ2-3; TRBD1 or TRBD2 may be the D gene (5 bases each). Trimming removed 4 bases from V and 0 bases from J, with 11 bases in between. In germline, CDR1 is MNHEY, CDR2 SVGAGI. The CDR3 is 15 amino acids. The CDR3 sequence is CASSSGDASTDTQYF. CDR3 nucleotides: TGTGCCAGCAGTTCCGGGGACGCTAGCACAGATACGCAGTATTTT.

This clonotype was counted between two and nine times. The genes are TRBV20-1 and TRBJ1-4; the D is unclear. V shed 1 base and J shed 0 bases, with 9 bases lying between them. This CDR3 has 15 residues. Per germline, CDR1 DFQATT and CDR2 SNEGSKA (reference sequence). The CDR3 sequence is CSARAQETTNEKLFF. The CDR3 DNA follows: TGCAGTGCTAGAGCGCAGGAGACAACTAATGAAAAACTGTTTTTT.

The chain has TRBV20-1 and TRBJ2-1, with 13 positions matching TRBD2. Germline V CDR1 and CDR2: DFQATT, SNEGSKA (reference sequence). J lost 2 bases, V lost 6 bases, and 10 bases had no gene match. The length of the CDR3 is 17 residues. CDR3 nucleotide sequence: TGCAGTGCCACCACCGGGACTAGCGGGGACACCTACAATGAGCAGTTCTTC. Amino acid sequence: CSATTGTSGDTYNEQFF.

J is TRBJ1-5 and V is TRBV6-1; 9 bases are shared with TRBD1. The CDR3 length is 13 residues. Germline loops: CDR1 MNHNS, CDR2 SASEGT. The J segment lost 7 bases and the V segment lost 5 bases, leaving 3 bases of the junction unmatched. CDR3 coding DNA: TGTGCCAGCAGTACAGGGGGCGGACAGCCCCAGCATTTT. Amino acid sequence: CASSTGGGQPQHF.

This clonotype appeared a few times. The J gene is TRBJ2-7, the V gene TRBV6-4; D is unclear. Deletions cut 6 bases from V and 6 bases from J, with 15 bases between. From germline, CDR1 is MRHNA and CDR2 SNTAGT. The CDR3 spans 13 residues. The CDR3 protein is CASSETTKGEQYF. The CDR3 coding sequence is TGTGCCAGCAGCGAAACAACAAAGGGCGAGCAGTACTTC.

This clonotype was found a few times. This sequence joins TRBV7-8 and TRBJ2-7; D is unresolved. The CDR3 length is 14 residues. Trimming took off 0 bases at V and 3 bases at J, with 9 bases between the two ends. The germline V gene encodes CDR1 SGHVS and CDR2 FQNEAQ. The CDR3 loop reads CASSLAELGYEQYF. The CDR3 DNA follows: TGTGCCAGCAGCTTAGCCGAACTGGGCTACGAGCAGTACTTC.

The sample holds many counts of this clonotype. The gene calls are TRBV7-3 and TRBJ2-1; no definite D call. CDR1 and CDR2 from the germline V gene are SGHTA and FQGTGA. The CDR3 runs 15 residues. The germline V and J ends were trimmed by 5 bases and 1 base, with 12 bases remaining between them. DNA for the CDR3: TGTGCCAGCAGCCTCCAGGCAGGTTCCTACAATGAGCAGTTCTTC. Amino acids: CASSLQAGSYNEQFF.

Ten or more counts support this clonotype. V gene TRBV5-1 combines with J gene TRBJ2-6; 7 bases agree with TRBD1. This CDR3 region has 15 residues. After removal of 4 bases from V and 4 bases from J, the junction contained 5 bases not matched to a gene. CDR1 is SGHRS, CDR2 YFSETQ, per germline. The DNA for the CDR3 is TGCGCCAGCAGCCCGGGACAGCTAGGGGCCAACGTCCTGACTTTC. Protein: CASSPGQLGANVLTF.

The DNA of the CDR3 is TGTGCCACCAGTGGCCGCCAGGGGAGGGACGAGCAGTACTTC. The encoded protein is CATSGRQGRDEQYF. This sequence joins TRBV24-1 and TRBJ2-7; possibly TRBD2 for D (7 bases). With 5 bases removed from V and 5 bases from J, the gap between germline ends came to 15 bases. This CDR3 has 14 amino acids. CDR1 and CDR2 (germline): KGHDR, SFDVKD.

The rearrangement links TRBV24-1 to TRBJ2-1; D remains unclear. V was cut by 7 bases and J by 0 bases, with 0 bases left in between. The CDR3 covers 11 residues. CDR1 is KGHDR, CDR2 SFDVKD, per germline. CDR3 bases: TGTGCCACCAGCTCCTACAATGAGCAGTTCTTC. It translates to CATSSYNEQFF.

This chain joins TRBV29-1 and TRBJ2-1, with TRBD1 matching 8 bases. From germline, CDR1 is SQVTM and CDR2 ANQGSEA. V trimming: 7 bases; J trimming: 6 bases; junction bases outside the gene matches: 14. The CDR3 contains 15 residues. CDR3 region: CSAGVQTGAPNEQFF. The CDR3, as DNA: TGCAGCGCGGGGGTCCAGACAGGGGCCCCCAATGAGCAGTTCTTC.

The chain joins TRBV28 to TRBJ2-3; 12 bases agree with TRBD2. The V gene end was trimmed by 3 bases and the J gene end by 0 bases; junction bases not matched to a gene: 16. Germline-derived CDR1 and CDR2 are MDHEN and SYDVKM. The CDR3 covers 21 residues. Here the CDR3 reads CASSFPSSGGASLPSTDTQYF. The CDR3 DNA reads TGTGCCAGCAGTTTCCCCTCTAGCGGGGGGGCGAGCCTCCCTAGCACAGATACGCAGTATTTT. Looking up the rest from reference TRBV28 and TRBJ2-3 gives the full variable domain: DVKVTQSSRYLVKRTGEKVFLECVQDMDHENMFWYRQDPGLGLRLIYFSYDVKMKEKGDIPEGYSVSREKKERFSLILESASTNQTSMYLCASSFPSSGGASLPSTDTQYFGPGTRLTVL.

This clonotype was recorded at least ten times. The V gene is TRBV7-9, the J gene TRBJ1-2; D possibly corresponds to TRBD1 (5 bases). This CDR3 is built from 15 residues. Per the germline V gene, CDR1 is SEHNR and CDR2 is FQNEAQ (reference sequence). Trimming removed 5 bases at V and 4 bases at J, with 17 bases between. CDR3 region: CASSPSEGPGYGYTF. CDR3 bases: TGTGCCAGCAGCCCCTCCGAGGGGCCAGGCTATGGCTACACCTTC.

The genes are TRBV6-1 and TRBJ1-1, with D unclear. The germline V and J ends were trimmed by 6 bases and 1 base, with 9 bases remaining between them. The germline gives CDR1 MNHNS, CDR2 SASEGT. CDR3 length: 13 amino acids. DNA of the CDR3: TGTGCCAGCAGGGACGGATGGAACACTGAAGCTTTCTTT. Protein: CASRDGWNTEAFF.

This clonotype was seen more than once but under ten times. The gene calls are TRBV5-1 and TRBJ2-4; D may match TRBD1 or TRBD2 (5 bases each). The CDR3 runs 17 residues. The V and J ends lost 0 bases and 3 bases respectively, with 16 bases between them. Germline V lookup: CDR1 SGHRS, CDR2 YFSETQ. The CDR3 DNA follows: TGCGCCAGCAGCTTGGAACCCAAAGAGAGGGGCAAAAACATTCAGTACTTC. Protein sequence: CASSLEPKERGKNIQYF.

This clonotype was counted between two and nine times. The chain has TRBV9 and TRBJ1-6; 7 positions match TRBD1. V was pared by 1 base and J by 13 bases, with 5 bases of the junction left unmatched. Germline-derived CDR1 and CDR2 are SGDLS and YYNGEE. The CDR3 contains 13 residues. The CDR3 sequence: CASSVSGDSPLHF. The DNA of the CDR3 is TGTGCCAGCAGCGTATCAGGGGACAGCCCCCTCCACTTT. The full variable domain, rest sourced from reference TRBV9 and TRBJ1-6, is DSGVTQTPKHLITATGQRVTLRCSPRSGDLSVYWYQQSLDQGLQFLIQYYNGEERAKGNILERFSAQQFPDLHSELNLSSLELGDSALYFCASSVSGDSPLHFGNGTRLTVT.

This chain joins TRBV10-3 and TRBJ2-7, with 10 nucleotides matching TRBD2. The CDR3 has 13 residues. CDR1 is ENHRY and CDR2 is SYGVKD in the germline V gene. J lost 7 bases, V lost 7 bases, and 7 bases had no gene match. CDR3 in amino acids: CAITSGGAGEQYF. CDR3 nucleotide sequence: TGTGCCATCACAAGCGGGGGGGCGGGTGAGCAGTACTTC.

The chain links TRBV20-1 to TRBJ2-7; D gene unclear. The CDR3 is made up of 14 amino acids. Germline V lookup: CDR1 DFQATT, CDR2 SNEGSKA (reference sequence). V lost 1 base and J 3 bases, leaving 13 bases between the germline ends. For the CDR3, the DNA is TGCAGTGCTAGAGTTAGGATGGTGGACTACGAGCAGTACTTC. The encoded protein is CSARVRMVDYEQYF.

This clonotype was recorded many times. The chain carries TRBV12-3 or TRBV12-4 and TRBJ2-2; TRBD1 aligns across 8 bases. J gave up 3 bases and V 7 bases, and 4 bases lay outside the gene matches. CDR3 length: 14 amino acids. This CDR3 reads CASMGQAYTGELFF. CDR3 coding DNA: TGTGCCAGCATGGGACAGGCGTACACCGGGGAGCTGTTTTTT.

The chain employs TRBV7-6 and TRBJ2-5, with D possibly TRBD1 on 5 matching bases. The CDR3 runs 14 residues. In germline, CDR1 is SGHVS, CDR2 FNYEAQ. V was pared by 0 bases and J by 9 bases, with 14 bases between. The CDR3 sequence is CASSLAQGDRAQYF. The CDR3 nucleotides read TGTGCCAGCAGCTTAGCGCAGGGTGATCGGGCCCAGTACTTC.

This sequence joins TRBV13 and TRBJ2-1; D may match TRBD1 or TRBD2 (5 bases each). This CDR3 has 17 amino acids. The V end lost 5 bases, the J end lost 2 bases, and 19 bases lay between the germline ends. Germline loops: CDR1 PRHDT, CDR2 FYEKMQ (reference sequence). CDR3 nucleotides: TGTGCCAGCAGCCCCACCCGGGACCTAGGCCCCTACAATGAGCAGTTCTTC. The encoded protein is CASSPTRDLGPYNEQFF.

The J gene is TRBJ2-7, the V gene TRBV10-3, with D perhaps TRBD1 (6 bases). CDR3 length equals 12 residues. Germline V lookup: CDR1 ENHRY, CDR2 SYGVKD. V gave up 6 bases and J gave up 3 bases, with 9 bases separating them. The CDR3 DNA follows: TGTGCCATCAGGGACAGTCTCTACGAGCAGTACTTC. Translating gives CAIRDSLYEQYF.